The 9 T cell receptor beta chains below were found in one sample sequenced in a study of regulatory T cells in long-lasting Graves disease. Building of the TCR beta libraries involved iRepertoire HTBI primers and Arm-PCR of CDR3 regions. TCRdb reprocessed the multiplex PCR reads with MiXCR, giving one entry per CDR3 protein. The sample includes about 370,000 distinct CDR3 sequences, 15% of them seen just once. Time point indicated: newly diagnosed GD, antithyroid drugs for less than 3 months. PBMC-extracted RNA yielded the TCR library. The material was peripheral blood mononuclear cells (PBMCs), obtained at new diagnosis, from a patient treated with antithyroid drugs. The receptor source for this set is a female donor with Graves disease.

V and J are TRBV12-3 or TRBV12-4 and TRBJ2-1; D perhaps matches TRBD1 (5 bases). Trimming took off 6 bases at V and 3 bases at J, with 15 bases between the two ends. The CDR3 runs 15 residues. The CDR3: CASSRTRDFYNEQFF. The CDR3 nucleotides are TGTGCCAGCAGCCGAACCAGGGATTTCTACAATGAGCAGTTCTTC.

This clonotype was detected many times. The V and J genes are TRBV6-1 and TRBJ1-1; the D gene is possibly TRBD1 (5 bases). V was trimmed by 7 bases and J by 5 bases, leaving 17 bases between them. CDR1 and CDR2 (germline): MNHNS, SASEGT. There are 14 residues in the CDR3. Written as DNA, the CDR3 is TGTGCCAGCACCCCAAGGGGCCGGGGTACTGAAGCTTTCTTT. This gives the protein CASTPRGRGTEAFF.

This clonotype was observed many times. J is TRBJ1-5 and V is TRBV7-9, with 8 nucleotides matching TRBD1. Looked up from germline, CDR1 is SEHNR and CDR2 is FQNEAQ (reference sequence). This CDR3 spans 12 amino acids. Germline trimming cut 8 bases from V and 6 bases from J; bases unmatched to any gene: 3. The CDR3 bases are TGTGCCAGCGGGACAGGCCCTCAGCCCCAGCATTTT. The encoded protein is CASGTGPQPQHF. The whole variable domain, remainder taken from reference TRBV7-9 and TRBJ1-5, is DTGVSQNPRHKITKRGQNVTFRCDPISEHNRLYWYRQTLGQGPEFLTYFQNEAQLEKSRLLSDRFSAERPKGSFSTLEIQRTEQGDSAMYLCASGTGPQPQHFGDGTRLSIL.

This clonotype has a handful of counts. The chain carries TRBV7-2 and TRBJ1-4; D is unclear. The V end lost 1 base, the J end lost 8 bases, and 5 bases lay between the germline ends. Germline V gives CDR1 SGHTA, CDR2 FQGNSA. The CDR3 is made up of 12 amino acids. The CDR3 nucleotides are TGTGCCAGCAGCTTAGTGGGGGAAAAACTGTTTTTT. Translated, it gives CASSLVGEKLFF.

This clonotype appeared a few times. The rearrangement links TRBV7-9 to TRBJ2-2, with 9 bases aligning to TRBD1. The CDR3 extends over 18 amino acids. J was trimmed by 4 bases and V by 0 bases; bases with no gene match: 9. Germline values: CDR1 SEHNR, CDR2 FQNEAQ (reference sequence). In DNA, the CDR3 is TGTGCCAGCAGCTTAGCGGACAGGGGAGGGCGTCCCACCGGGGAGCTGTTTTTT. Its protein is CASSLADRGGRPTGELFF.

This sequence joins TRBV30 and TRBJ1-2; TRBD1 matches at 8 bases. Germline assignment: CDR1 GTSNPN and CDR2 SVGIG (reference sequence). V lost 0 bases and J lost 12; bases outside the gene matches: 9. The CDR3 extends over 13 amino acids. The CDR3 region is CAWSVIGRGLNTF. CDR3 DNA sequence: TGTGCCTGGAGTGTAATAGGCAGGGGGCTGAACACCTTC.

This clonotype was seen many times. This sequence joins TRBV5-1 and TRBJ1-1, with D perhaps matching TRBD1 (5 bases). Germline-derived CDR1 and CDR2 are SGHRS and YFSETQ. This CDR3 has 14 amino acids. Trimming took off 5 bases at V and 4 bases at J, with 15 bases between the two ends. CDR3 nucleotide sequence: TGCGCCAGCAGTGAGGCCCAGGGATCCACTGAAGCTTTCTTT. It encodes CASSEAQGSTEAFF.

At least ten counts were recorded for this clonotype. This chain links TRBV7-3 with TRBJ1-2; no reliable D call. The CDR3 extends over 15 amino acids. The V gene's germline CDR1 is SGHTA and CDR2 FQGTGA. Trimming took off 0 bases at V and 3 bases at J, with 11 bases between the two ends. DNA of the CDR3: TGTGCCAGCAGCTTAACCCATTTAGGTTACTATGGCTACACCTTC. It is translated as CASSLTHLGYYGYTF.

This clonotype was seen many times. The V call is TRBV20-1, the J call TRBJ1-1; D unresolved. The CDR3 spans 16 residues. The ends were cut back, 0 bases at V and 1 base at J, with 15 bases in the middle. Germline values: CDR1 DFQATT, CDR2 SNEGSKA (reference sequence). The DNA of the CDR3 is TGCAGTGCTAGAGATAGTTCGAGACGGCAGAACACTGAAGCTTTCTTT. Translation: CSARDSSRRQNTEAFF.